This T cell receptor (beta chain) was retrieved from a study of blood T cell repertoires in COVID-19 (dated by TCRdb to 2018 to 2020). For context, the study as a whole: Samples from collaborators originated in the United States, Italy and Spain and spanned both the acute and convalescent phases of COVID-19. The material from the prospective study consisted of cDNA or gDNA derived from T cells, B-cell-depleted T cells, or PBMCs. Deeply sampled blood TCRbeta repertoires from subjects exposed to, actively infected with, or recovered from COVID-19 were included in the dataset. The repertoires were released in a freely available public database intended as a resource for research on the immune response to SARS-CoV-2. Samples were obtained from the ongoing ImmuneRACE study (first 160 participants) and from about 1,300 subjects provided by 6 global collaborators. The sample metadata nearly always contained a de-identified subject ID, COVID-19 status, age in years and sex. HLA class I and class II types, where available, came from metadata supplied by the sample provider rather than from assay-based typing. General conclusions and limits of the study: The quantity of clinical and demographic metadata differed by source and by participant and was supplied without curation.

This clone was seen a single time. What this receptor recognizes is not known. No quality values exist for individual bases; no much larger clone is one base distant. The immunoSEQ Assay, a bias-controlled multiplex PCR, was used to amplify TCRbeta CDR3 regions from genomic DNA. The paper's processing steps were these. Within the assay, amplification of reference gene primers was used to estimate how many nucleated cells each sample contained. To quantify the absolute abundance of each unique TCRbeta CDR3 rearrangement, sequence reads were collapsed and filtered. For each sample, productive Simpson clonality was calculated as the square root of Simpson's diversity index over productive rearrangements. The table comes from immuneACCESS by way of TCRdb, which keeps in-frame sequences with V and J called. Part of the clones is missing from these tables; in studies checked, under half for an unresolved V gene and the rest for unknown reasons. V and J calls plus clone size are reproduced from that table; the DNA served to infer D and trimming. This sample has 190,000 or so clones in its table, and 70% to 85% of those were observed once. Around 6.9% of the sample goes to the ten largest clones.

Trimming removed 2 bases from V and 0 bases from J, leaving 11 bases between the germline ends. As encoded in the germline V gene, CDR1 is MNHEY while CDR2 is SVGEGT. The CDR3, cysteine through phenylalanine, is 16 amino acids long. The DNA shown is the 48-base CDR3, in frame from base 1. The collaborating institutions used their own protocols to collect whole blood in K2EDTA tubes. Collaborator samples were shipped for TCRbeta analysis as frozen whole blood, isolated PBMCs, or DNA extracted from either sample type. The rearrangement joined TRBV6-2 or TRBV6-3 to TRBJ2-1, with no confidently assigned D gene. Sequenced: peripheral blood. The sequence came from a human donor with acute or convalescent COVID-19. The donor label of this sample is uncertain. The CDR3 reads CASSYPTASSYNEQFF. The bases read TGTGCCAGCAGTTACCCTACCGCGAGCTCCTACAATGAGCAGTTCTTC.